Presented here are 23 T cell receptor beta chains from one specimen sequenced in a study of blood T cell repertoires in COVID-19. The method was immunoSEQ multiplex PCR; TCRdb's version includes in-frame clones alone and lacks a portion of them. The profile covers around 180,000 clones, with about 87% appearing a single time and 20% to 30% taken by the ten largest. Sequenced sample: peripheral blood. All receptors derive from a man aged 55 to 70 with acute or convalescent COVID-19.

The CDR3 DNA reads as TGTGCCAGCAGCGTCGGAGGAGGGGACATTCAGTACTTC. Translating gives CASSVGGGDIQYF. J is TRBJ2-4 and V is TRBV7-9; possible D gene TRBD2, 6 bases. The CDR3 contains 13 residues. With 5 bases removed from V and 8 bases from J, the gap between germline ends came to 13 bases. Germline V gene lookup returns CDR1 SEHNR and CDR2 FQNEAQ (reference sequence).

The chain is built from TRBV12-3 or TRBV12-4 and TRBJ1-5, with TRBD1 matching 7 bases. The junction had 5 bases not matched to a gene; V was cut back by 6 bases and J by 6 bases. This CDR3 contains 13 residues. The CDR3 loop is CASSRQGGQPQHF. CDR3 bases: TGTGCCAGCAGCCGACAGGGCGGTCAGCCCCAGCATTTT.

The sample holds a few counts of this clone. The chain combines TRBV5-5 with TRBJ2-7; D possibly corresponds to TRBD1 (6 bases). CDR3 length equals 13 residues. V lost 0 bases and J 6 bases, leaving 10 bases between the germline ends. The germline CDR1 and CDR2 sequences are SGHKS and YYEKEE (reference sequence). CDR3 loop: CASSLATGFEQYV. CDR3 bases: TGTGCCAGCAGCTTGGCAACAGGGTTCGAGCAGTACGTC.

This clone appeared a few times. The V call is TRBV7-9, the J call TRBJ2-1; 7 bases are shared with TRBD1. The V segment lost 6 bases and the J segment 8 bases; nucleotides outside the gene matches: 13. Germline CDR1 and CDR2: SEHNR and FQNEAQ (reference sequence). The CDR3 consists of 15 residues. CDR3 protein: CASRLTRDSLYEQFF. The CDR3 nucleotides read TGTGCCAGCAGACTTACCCGGGACAGCTTGTATGAGCAGTTCTTC.

The genes are TRBV7-9 and TRBJ1-2, with 8 bases aligning to TRBD1. The CDR3 extends over 16 amino acids. The V segment lost 5 bases and the J segment 2 bases; nucleotides outside the gene matches: 10. CDR1 and CDR2 from the germline V gene are SEHNR and FQNEAQ (reference sequence). CDR3 region: CASSPRPTGDNYGYTF. The CDR3 nucleotides read TGTGCCAGCAGCCCGAGACCGACAGGGGACAACTATGGCTACACCTTC.

This sequence joins TRBV3-1 (or the pseudogene TRBV3-2) and TRBJ1-4; D may be TRBD1 (5 bases). Between the trimmed V and J ends, which lost 8 bases and 8 bases, there was a span of 15 bases. The CDR3 extends over 13 amino acids. CDR1 and CDR2 (germline): LGHDT, YNNKEL (reference sequence). The CDR3 here is CASSRGAYEKLFF. DNA for the CDR3: TGTGCCAGCTCTAGGGGCGCATACGAAAAACTGTTTTTT.

V usage is TRBV4-2 and J usage is TRBJ2-3; D gene uncertain. The germline gives CDR1 LGHNA, CDR2 YNFKEQ. Trimming stripped 0 bases from V and 2 bases from J, with 6 bases between. The CDR3 extends over 14 amino acids. This chain's CDR3 is CASSQEELTDTQYF. CDR3 in DNA: TGTGCCAGCAGCCAAGAGGAGCTCACAGATACGCAGTATTTT.

This clone appeared once. V gene TRBV7-2 combines with J gene TRBJ2-7; the match to TRBD2 covers 11 bases. The ends lost 4 bases at V and 5 bases at J; junction bases unmatched: 13. The CDR3 length is 17 residues. Germline V lookup: CDR1 SGHTA, CDR2 FQGNSA. The CDR3 loop reads CASSSTGTSGFRDEQYV. The CDR3 region has the DNA TGTGCCAGCAGCTCTACCGGGACTAGCGGTTTTAGGGACGAGCAGTACGTC.

In its sample, this clone was seen once. This rearrangement joins TRBV18 to TRBJ2-3; D uncertain. Per germline, CDR1 KGHSH and CDR2 LQKENI. V was pared by 4 bases and J by 0 bases, with 5 bases between. This CDR3 comprises 13 residues. CDR3 sequence reads: CASSRLSTDTQYF. As DNA, the CDR3 is TGTGCCAGCTCACGTCTTAGCACAGATACGCAGTATTTT.

CDR3 region: CASSEGTGGQV. CDR3 sequence (DNA): TGTGCCAGCAGTGAAGGGACAGGGGGTCAAGTC. The chain combines TRBV6-1 with TRBJ2-7; TRBD1 matches at 10 bases. Germline V lookup: CDR1 MNHNS, CDR2 SASEGT. The CDR3 extends over 11 amino acids.

This chain joins TRBV10-2 and TRBJ2-2; perhaps TRBD1 as D (5 bases). The ends were cut back, 8 bases at V and 0 bases at J, with 19 bases in the middle. Looked up from germline, CDR1 is WSHSY and CDR2 is SAAADI. The CDR3 runs 17 residues. The CDR3 DNA reads TGCGCCAGCTTAAGACAGACCGGATTATCGAACACCGGGGAGCTGTTTTTT. This sequence encodes CASLRQTGLSNTGELFF.

V gene TRBV27 combines with J gene TRBJ1-2, with no clear D. The germline CDR1 and CDR2 sequences are MNHEY and SMNVEV (reference sequence). The CDR3 covers 14 residues. V was cut by 4 bases and J by 4 bases, with 13 bases left in between. The CDR3 nucleotides are TGTGCCAGCAGTTCCACCGGGGTCCTCTATGGCTACACCTTC. This sequence encodes CASSSTGVLYGYTF.

This chain joins TRBV5-6 and TRBJ2-1, with 14 bases that match TRBD2. The CDR3 has 16 amino acids. CDR1 SGHDT and CDR2 YYEEEE come from the germline V gene. Germline trimming cut 4 bases from V and 5 bases from J; bases unmatched to any gene: 5. CDR3 sequence reads: CASSTTSGRANNEQFF. The CDR3 region has the DNA TGTGCCAGCAGCACGACTAGCGGGAGGGCCAACAATGAGCAGTTCTTC.

A single count supports this clone. CDR3 sequence reads: CASSRGYPEKLFF. CDR3 sequence (DNA): TGTGCCAGCAGCAGAGGGTACCCCGAAAAACTGTTTTTT. J is TRBJ1-4 and V is TRBV11-3; no firm D call. CDR1 SGHNT and CDR2 YENEEA come from the germline V gene. The V end was cut by 5 bases, the J end by 8 bases, with 12 bases between. The CDR3 spans 13 residues.

The chain carries TRBV2 and TRBJ1-4, with 10 positions matching TRBD1. Trimming removed 7 bases from V and 8 bases from J; junction bases left unmatched: 4. CDR1 is SNHLY and CDR2 is FYNNEI in the germline V gene. The CDR3 loop spans 13 amino acids. In nucleotides, the CDR3 is TGTGCCAGCACGACAGGGGGCGGAGAAAAACTGTTTTTT. Translated: CASTTGGGEKLFF. The entire variable domain, with the rest obtained from reference TRBV2 and TRBJ1-4, is as follows: EPEVTQTPSHQVTQMGQEVILRCVPISNHLYFYWYRQILGQKVEFLVSFYNNEISEKSEIFDDQFSVERPDGSNFTLKIRSTKLEDSAMYFCASTTGGGEKLFFGSGTQLSVL.

J is TRBJ1-3 and V is TRBV3-1 (or the pseudogene TRBV3-2); no clear D gene. V shed 1 base and J shed 3 bases, with 4 bases lying between them. CDR1 and CDR2 (germline): LGHDT, YNNKEL (reference sequence). CDR3 length equals 13 residues. The CDR3 is CASSQAIGNTIYF. CDR3 DNA: TGTGCCAGCAGCCAAGCCATTGGAAACACCATATATTTT.

This chain links TRBV27 with TRBJ1-2; TRBD1 is a possible D gene (6 bases). Looked up from germline, CDR1 is MNHEY and CDR2 is SMNVEV (reference sequence). This CDR3 has 12 residues. V was clipped by 6 bases and J by 2 bases, with 7 bases between them. This CDR3 reads CASRTGNYGYTF. CDR3 DNA: TGTGCCAGCAGAACAGGGAACTATGGCTACACCTTC.

The rearrangement uses TRBV4-2 and TRBJ1-2; TRBD1 might be the D (6 bases). Germline V gene data show CDR1 as LGHNA and CDR2 as YNFKEQ. The CDR3 has 16 amino acids. V lost 0 bases to trimming and J lost 4 bases, with 15 bases between them. CDR3 residues: CASSQDGKGETYGYTF. The DNA of the CDR3 is TGTGCCAGCAGCCAAGATGGAAAGGGGGAGACCTATGGCTACACCTTC.

The chain combines TRBV24-1 with TRBJ2-3; 9 nucleotides align to TRBD2. The V gene's germline CDR1 is KGHDR and CDR2 SFDVKD. This CDR3 region has 16 residues. V lost 0 bases to trimming and J lost 4 bases; unmatched junction nucleotides: 4. CDR3 amino acids: CATSDLGREGPDTQYF. The DNA for the CDR3 is TGTGCCACCAGTGATTTGGGGCGGGAGGGCCCAGATACGCAGTATTTT.

The DNA for the CDR3 is TGTGCCAGCAGCTTAGGTCTTAGGACAGGGGTCCCTAACTATGGCTACACCTTC. Amino acid sequence: CASSLGLRTGVPNYGYTF. The V gene is TRBV7-9, the J gene TRBJ1-2; 9 bases map to TRBD1. This CDR3 is built from 18 residues. Unmatched junction bases numbered 9, after V lost 1 base and J lost 0 bases. Germline assignment: CDR1 SEHNR and CDR2 FQNEAQ (reference sequence).

The V and J genes are TRBV15 and TRBJ1-4; D uncertain. This CDR3 contains 15 residues. V lost 2 bases, J lost 0 bases, and 7 bases lay in between. Per the germline V gene, CDR1 is LNHNV and CDR2 is YYDKDF (reference sequence). Here the CDR3 DNA reads TGTGCCACCAGCAGAATCGGTGCAACTAATGAAAAACTGTTTTTT. This sequence encodes CATSRIGATNEKLFF.

The rearrangement links TRBV27 to TRBJ1-2; 8 positions match TRBD1. In germline, CDR1 is MNHEY, CDR2 SMNVEV (reference sequence). CDR3 length: 15 amino acids. V lost 6 bases and J lost 1; bases outside the gene matches: 7. CDR3 amino acids: CASSIGQGFNYGYTF. In nucleotides, the CDR3 is TGTGCCAGCAGCATAGGACAGGGCTTTAACTATGGCTACACCTTC.

This clone has just a few counts. The chain couples TRBV3-1 (or the pseudogene TRBV3-2) to TRBJ1-1; D possibly corresponds to TRBD1 (5 bases). Germline lookup yields CDR1 LGHDT and CDR2 YNNKEL (reference sequence). CDR3 length: 13 amino acids. V lost 8 bases to trimming and J lost 3 bases, with 13 bases between them. CDR3 in DNA: TGTGCCAGCGGGGCCTCGGGAGACACTGAAGCTTTCTTT. This gives the protein CASGASGDTEAFF.